The source of this T cell receptor beta chain is a study of T cell responses to AZD1222 COVID-19 vaccine. About this clone itself: This CDR3 is also generated by other DNA sequences in the sample.

Using immunoSEQ multiplex PCR, the repertoire was profiled, and TCRdb retains in-frame clones only, with some absent. Here the sample spans some 280,000 clones, 90% to 95% being singletons. The source was peripheral blood, collected 28 days after the second AZD1222 dose. The clonotype was recovered from an adult who received the AZD1222 COVID-19 vaccine.

CDR3 in amino acids: CASSPTENTEAFF. CDR3 bases: TGTGCCAGCTCACCAACAGAGAACACTGAAGCTTTCTTT. J is TRBJ1-1 and V is TRBV18; D call uncertain. The CDR3 contains 13 residues. In germline, CDR1 is KGHSH, CDR2 LQKENI. V was cut by 2 bases and J by 1 base, with 5 bases left in between.